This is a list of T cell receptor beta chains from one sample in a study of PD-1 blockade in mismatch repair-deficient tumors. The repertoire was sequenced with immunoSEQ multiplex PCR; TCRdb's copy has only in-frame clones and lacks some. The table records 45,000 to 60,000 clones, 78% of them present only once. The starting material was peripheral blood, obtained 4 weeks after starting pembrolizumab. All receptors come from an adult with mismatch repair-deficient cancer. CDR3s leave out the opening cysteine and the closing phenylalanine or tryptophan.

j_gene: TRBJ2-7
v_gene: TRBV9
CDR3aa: ASSVTSASYEQY

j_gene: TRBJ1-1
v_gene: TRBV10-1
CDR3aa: ASSESGRNTEAF

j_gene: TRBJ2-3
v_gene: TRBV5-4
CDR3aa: ASAPPTLLATDTQY

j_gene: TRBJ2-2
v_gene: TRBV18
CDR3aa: ASSTGQQKDTGELF

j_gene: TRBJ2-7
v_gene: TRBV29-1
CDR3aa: SVGDTYEQY

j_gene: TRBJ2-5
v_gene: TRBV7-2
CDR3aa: ASSSSGSRQETQY

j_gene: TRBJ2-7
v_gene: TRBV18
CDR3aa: ASSVGGGSYEQY

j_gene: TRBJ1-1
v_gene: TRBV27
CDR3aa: ASSLGTQRDAF

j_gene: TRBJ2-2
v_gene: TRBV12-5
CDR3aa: ASGPPPEIAENTGELF

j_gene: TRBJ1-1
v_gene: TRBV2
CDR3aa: ASSVSVDTEAF

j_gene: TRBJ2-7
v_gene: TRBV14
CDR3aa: ASSQIQGAMNEQY

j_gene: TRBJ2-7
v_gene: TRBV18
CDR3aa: ASSPSPQGGLSYEQY

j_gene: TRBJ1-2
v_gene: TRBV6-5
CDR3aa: ASIGQWGGSGYT

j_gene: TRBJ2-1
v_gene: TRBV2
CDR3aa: ASRGAAGGLNEQF

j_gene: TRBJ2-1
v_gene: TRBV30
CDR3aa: AWSVKDEQF

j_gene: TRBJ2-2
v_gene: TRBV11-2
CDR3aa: ASTGGAESGELF

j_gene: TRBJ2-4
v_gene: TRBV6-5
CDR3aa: ASSPYSGQQNIQY